The next 32 T cell receptor beta chains were all read from a single sample in a study of CD8+ T cells in alopecia areata. The treatment denotes: oral pan-JAK inhibitor, 5-10 mg twice daily. Reverse transcribed after extraction, RNA yielded cDNA as the sequencing template. Repertoires were generated with immunoSEQ multiplex PCR, while TCRdb's copy carries only in-frame clones and drops some. The sample comprises about 94,000 clones, about two thirds of which are singletons, and around 16% rests with the top ten. The sample here was CD8+ T cells sorted from blood, taken at week 44, from a patient treated with tofacitinib. These receptors were collected from a human donor with alopecia areata.

The V gene is TRBV6-6, the J gene TRBJ2-3; D is perhaps TRBD1 or TRBD2 (6 bases each). The germline V and J ends were trimmed by 7 bases and 2 bases, with 16 bases remaining between them. The CDR3 has 15 amino acids. Germline lookup yields CDR1 MNHNY and CDR2 SVGAGI (reference sequence). CDR3 amino acids: CASTLTGGVTDTQYF. In nucleotides, the CDR3 is TGTGCCAGCACCCTGACAGGAGGGGTCACAGATACGCAGTATTTT.

The chain links TRBV11-2 to TRBJ1-1; D is uncertain. CDR1 is SGHAT, CDR2 FQNNGV, per germline. Trimming took 8 bases from V and 8 from J, leaving 3 bases between them. The CDR3 has 8 amino acids. DNA for the CDR3: TGTGCCAGCGGGGAAGCTTTCTTT. As protein: CASGEAFF.

This clone turned up a few times. The chain couples TRBV28 to TRBJ2-5, with D uncertain. The CDR3 is 12 amino acids. Germline V CDR1 and CDR2: MDHEN, SYDVKM. V dropped 5 bases and J dropped 4 bases, with 8 bases sitting between them. The CDR3 DNA reads TGTGCCAGCAGTCCGGAAAGAGAGACCCAGTACTTC. The encoded protein is CASSPERETQYF.

This chain uses TRBV4-3 with TRBJ1-5; the D gene is possibly TRBD1 (6 bases). V lost 2 bases, J lost 7 bases, and 12 bases lay in between. CDR3 length: 14 residues. Germline V gene data show CDR1 as LGHNA and CDR2 as YSLEER. CDR3 bases: TGCGCCAGCAGCCAATCAGGGGACCAACAGCCCCAGCATTTT. It yields the protein CASSQSGDQQPQHF.

J is TRBJ2-1 and V is TRBV27; 12 nucleotides align to TRBD2. Germline-derived CDR1 and CDR2 are MNHEY and SMNVEV (reference sequence). V lost 5 bases, J lost 5 bases, and 7 bases stayed unmatched. The CDR3 contains 16 residues. The CDR3 spells CASSTRLAGDNNEQFF. The CDR3 nucleotides read TGTGCCAGCAGTACTCGACTAGCGGGGGATAACAATGAGCAGTTCTTC.

This clone has only a few counts. The rearrangement links TRBV6-1 to TRBJ1-5; D may be TRBD1 (5 bases). The CDR3 has 13 residues. Deletions cut 4 bases from V and 1 base from J, with 5 bases between. Germline V gene data show CDR1 as MNHNS and CDR2 as SASEGT. The CDR3 bases are TGTGCCAGCAGTGGGGACAGCAATCAGCCCCAGCATTTT. Its protein is CASSGDSNQPQHF.

This chain uses TRBV4-3 with TRBJ2-2, with D maybe TRBD1 (5 bases). This CDR3 comprises 18 residues. CDR1 is LGHNA and CDR2 is YSLEER in the germline V gene. V shed 2 bases and J shed 4 bases, with 20 bases lying between them. For the CDR3, the DNA is TGCGCCAGCAGCCAACTTACACAGGCGCCTCCCCCCACCGGGGAGCTGTTTTTT. This encodes CASSQLTQAPPPTGELFF.

The chain's CDR3 is CASSQGRQGSYEQYF. The CDR3 region has the DNA TGCGCCAGCAGCCAGGGTAGACAGGGATCCTACGAGCAGTACTTC. This chain connects TRBV4-3 to TRBJ2-7; 7 bases match TRBD1. The length of the CDR3 is 15 residues. Losses at the gene ends were 3 bases for V and 1 base for J; bases not matched to a gene: 6. The germline CDR1 and CDR2 sequences are LGHNA and YSLEER.

In its sample, this clone was seen once. The chain joins TRBV29-1 to TRBJ2-7, with D perhaps matching TRBD2 (5 bases). Trimming cost V 6 bases and J 4 bases, with 10 bases left between them. Germline V gene data show CDR1 as SQVTM and CDR2 as ANQGSEA. The CDR3 length is 11 residues. In DNA form, the CDR3 reads TGCAGCGTCGAGGGCCCATACGAGCAGTACTTC. It is translated as CSVEGPYEQYF.

The chain carries TRBV30 and TRBJ2-3; D remains ambiguous. The CDR3 loop spans 14 amino acids. Germline values: CDR1 GTSNPN, CDR2 SVGIG (reference sequence). The germline V and J ends were trimmed by 0 bases and 8 bases, with 15 bases remaining between them. Written as DNA, the CDR3 is TGTGCCTGGAGTGTACGTCCGGCTGGTAGTACGCAGTATTTT. Encoded protein: CAWSVRPAGSTQYF.

V is TRBV21-1 and J is TRBJ2-5; TRBD2, the D gene given by the table, was not confirmed from the DNA. TRBV21-1 is marked as a pseudogene. CDR3 size: 18 residues. DNA of the CDR3: TGTGCCAGCAGCAAAGAAGCAACTAGCACTCGATACCAAGAGACCCAGTACTTC. It is translated as CASSKEATSTRYQETQYF.

This clone was detected a few times. The same CDR3 is also encoded by other DNA sequences in this sample. The J gene is TRBJ1-2, the V gene TRBV7-2; 7 bases fit TRBD1. The V gene's germline CDR1 is SGHTA and CDR2 FQGNSA. This CDR3 has 17 residues. V lost 4 bases and J lost 2; bases outside the gene matches: 13. The CDR3 bases are TGTGCCAGCAGCTATAAACTGGGACAGCCACCCAACTATGGCTACACCTTC. Translating it yields CASSYKLGQPPNYGYTF.

V and J are TRBV7-9 and TRBJ1-4; D is unresolved. The length of the CDR3 is 12 residues. The germline V gene has CDR1 SEHNR and CDR2 FQNEAQ (reference sequence). V lost 3 bases, J lost 12 bases, and 11 bases lay in between. This CDR3 is CASSFSRRELFF. CDR3 nucleotide sequence: TGTGCCAGCAGCTTTAGTAGGAGGGAACTGTTTTTT.

The chain is built from TRBV10-3 and TRBJ2-7, with D possibly matching TRBD1 (5 bases). The CDR3 loop spans 15 amino acids. Germline CDR1 is ENHRY and CDR2 is SYGVKD. V lost 5 bases and J 1 base, leaving 15 bases between the germline ends. The CDR3 sequence is CAISTTTDISYEQYF. As DNA, the CDR3 is TGTGCCATCAGTACAACAACGGACATTTCCTACGAGCAGTACTTC.

Points on this clone: Distinct nucleotide sequences in the sample also encode this CDR3. The CDR3 DNA sequence: TGCAGCGTTGAAGATCCGGGGCACGAGCAGTACTTC. As protein: CSVEDPGHEQYF. The rearrangement links TRBV29-1 to TRBJ2-7; tentatively, D is TRBD1 or TRBD2 (5 bases each). CDR1 is SQVTM, CDR2 ANQGSEA, per germline. Trimming shortened V by 0 bases and J by 5 bases, and 8 bases separated the two germline ends. The CDR3 is 12 amino acids.

The genes are TRBV18 and TRBJ2-7, with a tentative D call TRBD1 (6 bases). CDR1 KGHSH and CDR2 LQKENI come from the germline V gene. The CDR3 runs 15 residues. Trimming left V 3 bases short and J 3 bases short, with 15 bases between. CDR3 nucleotides: TGTGCCAGCTCACCCACTCGGGACATAGACTACGAGCAGTACTTC. Translation: CASSPTRDIDYEQYF.

This chain connects TRBV16 to TRBJ1-5; D uncertain. CDR1 is KGHSY, CDR2 FQNENV, per germline. The CDR3 contains 15 residues. Trimming pared 0 bases from V and 5 bases from J, leaving 11 bases between. Here the CDR3 DNA reads TGTGCCAGCAGCCAATCGGCGGGGTTGGATCAGCCCCAGCATTTT. Its translation is CASSQSAGLDQPQHF.

This rearrangement joins TRBV6-1 to TRBJ1-2, with no clear D. Germline assignment: CDR1 MNHNS and CDR2 SASEGT. The ends were cut back, 2 bases at V and 4 bases at J, with 20 bases in the middle. CDR3 length: 17 residues. CDR3 nucleotides: TGTGCCAGCAGTGAATTCTTGGGATTCTCTCGGGCCTATGGCTACACCTTC. It codes for CASSEFLGFSRAYGYTF.

The V and J genes are TRBV30 and TRBJ2-3; D not certain. The CDR3 is 14 residues long. Germline CDR1 GTSNPN, CDR2 SVGIG (reference sequence). Deletions cut 2 bases from V and 0 bases from J, with 9 bases between. Written as DNA, the CDR3 is TGTGCCTGGAGTTGGGGAAAAAGCACAGATACGCAGTATTTT. The encoded protein is CAWSWGKSTDTQYF.

The chain recombines TRBV7-2 with TRBJ2-2, with D maybe TRBD1 (7 bases). V was pared by 3 bases and J by 4 bases, with 9 bases between. Germline loops: CDR1 SGHTA, CDR2 FQGNSA. The CDR3 has 14 amino acids. The CDR3 coding sequence is TGTGCCAGCAGCTTCAGGGGGGCCACCGGGGAGCTGTTTTTT. Amino acid sequence: CASSFRGATGELFF.

CDR3 amino acids: CASSPADPQAQYF. CDR3 nucleotide sequence: TGTGCCAGCAGCCCCGCCGACCCCCAGGCGCAGTATTTT. The chain couples TRBV7-6 to TRBJ2-3; D is ambiguous. CDR3 size: 13 residues. V lost 5 bases, J lost 10 bases, and 16 bases lay in between. Germline V CDR1 and CDR2: SGHVS, FNYEAQ.

CDR3: CASSLTSGANNEQFF. The CDR3 DNA is TGTGCCAGCAGCTTAACTAGCGGGGCAAACAATGAGCAGTTCTTC. The chain combines TRBV5-6 with TRBJ2-1; TRBD2 matches 10 bases. V lost 2 bases, J lost 5 bases, and 4 bases stayed unmatched. The CDR3 is 15 amino acids. CDR1 is SGHDT and CDR2 is YYEEEE in the germline V gene.

The chain carries TRBV19 and TRBJ1-5; a possible D gene is TRBD1 (5 bases). V was pared by 9 bases and J by 3 bases, with 18 bases between. The CDR3 consists of 15 residues. CDR1 and CDR2 (germline): LNHDA, SQIVND (reference sequence). CDR3 sequence: CASRVRGSDNQPQHF. DNA of the CDR3: TGTGCCAGCCGAGTTAGGGGTAGTGACAATCAGCCCCAGCATTTT. Combining the CDR3 with reference TRBV19 and TRBJ1-5 gives the whole variable domain DGGITQSPKYLFRKEGQNVTLSCEQNLNHDAMYWYRQDPGQGLRLIYYSQIVNDFQKGDIAEGYSVSREKKESFPLTVTSAQKNPTAFYLCASRVRGSDNQPQHFGDGTRLSIL.

V is TRBV11-1 and J is TRBJ2-7; D gene unclear. Germline assignment: CDR1 SGHAT and CDR2 FQDESV (reference sequence). Trimming cost V 4 bases and J 0 bases, with 10 bases left between them. This CDR3 contains 14 residues. CDR3 coding DNA: TGTGCCAGCAGCTCCGACGGAATCTCCTACGAGCAGTACTTC. Protein: CASSSDGISYEQYF.

CDR3 sequence: CASRGWQNTGELFF. The CDR3 nucleotides read TGCGCCAGCAGAGGGTGGCAAAACACCGGGGAGCTGTTTTTT. J is TRBJ2-2 and V is TRBV4-3; D unresolved. Germline loops: CDR1 LGHNA, CDR2 YSLEER. The CDR3 totals 14 residues. Trimming left V 6 bases short and J 2 bases short, with 10 bases between.

This clone was seen a few times. The chain is built from TRBV7-2 and TRBJ2-5; no definite D call. Germline-derived CDR1 and CDR2 are SGHTA and FQGNSA. The CDR3 has 13 amino acids. The ends were cut back, 1 base at V and 3 bases at J, with 6 bases in the middle. The CDR3 nucleotides read TGTGCCAGCAGCTTAGATCTAGAAGAGACCCAGTACTTC. It is translated as CASSLDLEETQYF.

The chain employs TRBV7-8 and TRBJ2-1; 9 bases align to TRBD2. Germline CDR1 is SGHVS and CDR2 is FQNEAQ. CDR3 length: 14 amino acids. The V segment lost 5 bases and the J segment 6 bases; nucleotides outside the gene matches: 5. The CDR3 DNA reads as TGTGCCAGCAGCCCCCAGCGGGGGGCCAATGAGCAGTTCTTC. This codes for CASSPQRGANEQFF.

The chain carries TRBV4-3 and TRBJ2-1, with 8 bases fitting TRBD2. CDR1 is LGHNA and CDR2 is YSLEER in the germline V gene. The CDR3 loop spans 16 amino acids. Trimming took 2 bases from V and 6 from J; bases not matched to a gene: 9. CDR3 nucleotides: TGCGCCAGCAGCCAAAGAAGGGCACTAGCGGCCAATGAGCAGTTCTTC. It translates to CASSQRRALAANEQFF.

J is TRBJ2-2 and V is TRBV4-3; D possibly corresponds to TRBD1 (7 bases). The V gene lost 1 base and the J gene lost 0 bases, with 15 bases spanning the gap. The germline CDR1 and CDR2 sequences are LGHNA and YSLEER. The CDR3 is 18 residues long. For the CDR3, the DNA is TGCGCCAGCAGCCAAGGCCTGGCAGGGGGGTCGAACACCGGGGAGCTGTTTTTT. Amino acids: CASSQGLAGGSNTGELFF.

The chain couples TRBV7-9 to TRBJ2-3, with 12 positions matching TRBD1. The CDR3 runs to 16 residues. V gave up 5 bases and J gave up 4 bases; unmatched junction bases: 7. CDR1 SEHNR and CDR2 FQNEAQ come from the germline V gene (reference sequence). The CDR3 is CASSPRDRGPSDTQYF. CDR3 bases: TGTGCCAGCAGCCCGAGGGACAGGGGGCCGTCAGATACGCAGTATTTT.

This chain connects TRBV7-9 to TRBJ1-2, with D tentatively TRBD1 (6 bases). This CDR3 comprises 15 residues. Germline V gene data show CDR1 as SEHNR and CDR2 as FQNEAQ (reference sequence). V lost 1 base and J lost 6, with 15 bases in between. CDR3 in DNA: TGTGCCAGCAGCTTAGATACAGGGAAAGAAGATGGCTACACCTTC. The encoded protein is CASSLDTGKEDGYTF.

The rearrangement uses TRBV6-5 and TRBJ2-5, with 12 bases identical to TRBD2. The DNA matches TRBJ2-7 better at its end, which makes the J call doubtful. Germline V gene sequence: CDR1 MNHEY, CDR2 SVGAGI. The CDR3 consists of 14 residues. The CDR3 DNA follows: TGTGCCAGCGCCGCTAGCGGGGGGGCCTACGAGCAGTACTTC. Translation gives CASAASGGAYEQYF.